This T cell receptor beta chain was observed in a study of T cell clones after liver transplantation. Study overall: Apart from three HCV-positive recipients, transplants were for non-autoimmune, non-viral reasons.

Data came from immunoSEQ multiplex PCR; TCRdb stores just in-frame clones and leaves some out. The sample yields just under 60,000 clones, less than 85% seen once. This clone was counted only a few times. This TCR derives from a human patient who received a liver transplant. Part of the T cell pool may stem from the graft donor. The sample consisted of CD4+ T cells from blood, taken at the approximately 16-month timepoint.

CDR3 DNA: TGTGCCAGCAGTGAAATTGGTAATAGCAATCAGCCCCAGCATTTT. This gives the protein CASSEIGNSNQPQHF. This rearrangement joins TRBV6-1 to TRBJ1-5; the D is unclear. Trimming removed 2 bases from V and 0 bases from J, with 8 bases in between. There are 15 residues in the CDR3. Germline V gives CDR1 MNHNS, CDR2 SASEGT.